This T cell receptor (beta chain) was identified during a study of blood T cell repertoires in COVID-19. Study context: Sites in the United States, Italy and Spain provided acute and convalescent COVID-19 samples. From T cells, B-cell-depleted T cells, or PBMCs came the material, which was cDNA or gDNA.

Per germline, CDR1 SEHNR and CDR2 FQNEAQ (reference sequence). The junction had 5 bases not matched to a gene; V was cut back by 5 bases and J by 9 bases. CDR3 length: 13 amino acids. Under the authors' procedure: Reference gene primer amplification in the assay estimated nucleated cell counts. Using immunoSEQ multiplex PCR, the repertoire was profiled, and TCRdb retains in-frame clones only, with some absent. V, J and clone size are taken as reported in that table, and D and trimming were inferred from the DNA itself. The sample lists 250,000 to 350,000 clones, over 75% seen once, with about an eighth in the top ten.

Source material: peripheral blood. This sequence originates from a woman aged 60-70 years with acute or convalescent COVID-19. This chain joins TRBV7-9 and TRBJ2-4, with 9 bases that match TRBD1. CDR3 sequence (DNA): TGTGCCAGCAGCCCGGACAGGGGAGGCATTCAGTACTTC. Its protein product is CASSPDRGGIQYF. Full variable domain (rest looked up from reference TRBV7-9 and TRBJ2-4): DTGVSQNPRHKITKRGQNVTFRCDPISEHNRLYWYRQTLGQGPEFLTYFQNEAQLEKSRLLSDRFSAERPKGSFSTLEIQRTEQGDSAMYLCASSPDRGGIQYFGAGTRLSVL.